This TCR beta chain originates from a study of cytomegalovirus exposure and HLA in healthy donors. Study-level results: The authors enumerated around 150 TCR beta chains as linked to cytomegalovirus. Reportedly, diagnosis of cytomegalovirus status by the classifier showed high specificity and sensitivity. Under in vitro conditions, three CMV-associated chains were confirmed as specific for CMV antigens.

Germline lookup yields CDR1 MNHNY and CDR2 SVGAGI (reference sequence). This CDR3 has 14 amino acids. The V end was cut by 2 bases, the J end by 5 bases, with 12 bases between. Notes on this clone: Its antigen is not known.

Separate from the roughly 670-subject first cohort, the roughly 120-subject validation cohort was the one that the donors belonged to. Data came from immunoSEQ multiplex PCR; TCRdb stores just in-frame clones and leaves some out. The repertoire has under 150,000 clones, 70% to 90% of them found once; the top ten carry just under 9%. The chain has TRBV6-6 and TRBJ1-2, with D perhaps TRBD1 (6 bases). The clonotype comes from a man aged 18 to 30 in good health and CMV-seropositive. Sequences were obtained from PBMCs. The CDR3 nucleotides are TGTGCCAGCAGTTACGGCGTAACAGGGTATGGCTACACCTTC. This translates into CASSYGVTGYGYTF.